One T cell receptor (beta chain) is described in this entry. The antigen remains unidentified. CDR1 is LNHDA and CDR2 is SQIVND in the germline V gene (reference sequence). Trimming took 6 bases from V and 3 from J; bases not matched to a gene: 3. CDR3 length: 13 amino acids. Using immunoSEQ multiplex PCR, the repertoire was profiled, and TCRdb retains in-frame clones only, with some absent. The sample lists about 78,000 clones; around four fifths were seen once. The sample is drawn from a study of identifying expanded T cells in peripheral blood. Study-level results: Variance in clone template counts between two-week samples significantly increased with total template count across all healthy donors. Technical replicates showed 0.9 to 1.5 changed clones; two weeks roughly 16; four weeks 19.

No infections or other immune events were documented during collection. The sequenced material came from blood. This chain connects TRBV19 to TRBJ2-7; 9 bases map to TRBD1. This receptor was taken from a person between 18 and 75 years old in good health. The CDR3 bases are TGTGCCAGTAGCCGGGACAGGGACTACGAGCAGTACTTC. Residues: CASSRDRDYEQYF.